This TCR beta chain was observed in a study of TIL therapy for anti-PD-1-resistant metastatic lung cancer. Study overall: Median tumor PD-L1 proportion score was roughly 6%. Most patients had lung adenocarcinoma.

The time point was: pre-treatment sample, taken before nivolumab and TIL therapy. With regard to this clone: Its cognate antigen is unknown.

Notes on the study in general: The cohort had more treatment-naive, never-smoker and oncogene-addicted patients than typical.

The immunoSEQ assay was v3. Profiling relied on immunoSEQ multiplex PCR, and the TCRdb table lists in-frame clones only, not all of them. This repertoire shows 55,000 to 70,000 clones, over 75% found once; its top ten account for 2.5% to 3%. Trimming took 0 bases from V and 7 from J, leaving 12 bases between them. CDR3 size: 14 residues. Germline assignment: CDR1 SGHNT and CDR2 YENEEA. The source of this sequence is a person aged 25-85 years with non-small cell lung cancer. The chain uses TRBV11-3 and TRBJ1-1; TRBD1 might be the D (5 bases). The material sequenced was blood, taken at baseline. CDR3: CASSLDTGRSEAFF. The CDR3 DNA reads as TGTGCCAGCAGCTTAGATACGGGACGGAGTGAAGCTTTCTTT.